The rows below give T cell receptor beta chains drawn from one sample of a study of long-term antiretroviral therapy in people with HIV. Assay: immunoSEQ multiplex PCR; the TCRdb copy retains only in-frame clones and omits some. The profile shows about 24,000 clones, roughly 94% of them singletons. The starting material was unsorted PBMCs, obtained about 4.7 years after starting antiretroviral therapy. The receptors here all came from a woman in her 50s with HIV. Both conserved end residues are part of each CDR3. D genes are given only for firm matches. The size of a clone is reported for some rows only, either as once, few or many, or as a class for expanded clones.

once,TRBD2,TRBJ2-3,TRBV5-3,TGTGCCATTGGATCCGGGACTAGCGGTTATACTAGCACAGATACGCAGTATTTT,CAIGSGTSGYTSTDTQYF
NA,TRBD2,TRBJ2-1,TRBV5-1,TGCGCCAGCAGCTTGGGGGGAGGGCCCTACAATGAGCAGTTCTTC,CASSLGGGPYNEQFF
NA,NA,TRBJ2-7,TRBV25-1,TGTGCCAGCAGTGAATTTAGCCTACCCTACGAGCAGTACTTC,CASSEFSLPYEQYF
NA,NA,TRBJ1-1,TRBV5-8,TGTGCCAGCAGCTTGAACAGCCCCCAAGCTTTCTTT,CASSLNSPQAFF
NA,TRBD1,TRBJ2-7,TRBV4-2,TGTGCCAGCAGCCAAGATTGGGACAGGGGTCGAGAGCAGTACTTC,CASSQDWDRGREQYF
NA,TRBD2,TRBJ2-1,TRBV7-2,TGTGCCAGCAGCCCCCAGATAGTAGCGGGAGTAGGGGCCTACAATGAGCAGTTCTTC,CASSPQIVAGVGAYNEQFF
NA,NA,TRBJ2-5,TRBV6-5,TGTGCCAGCAGTTATGGCGGGACCCTTACGGAGACCCAGTACTTC,CASSYGGTLTETQYF
NA,NA,TRBJ2-5,TRBV20-1,TGCAGTGCTCCGATCCAAGAGACCCAGTACTTC,CSAPIQETQYF
NA,NA,TRBJ2-1,TRBV7-9,TGTGCCAGCAGCGGGGGTGGGCTCTACAATGAGCAGTTCTTC,CASSGGGLYNEQFF
NA,NA,TRBJ2-5,TRBV5-1,TGCGCCAGCAGCATACAAGAGACCCAGTACTTC,CASSIQETQYF